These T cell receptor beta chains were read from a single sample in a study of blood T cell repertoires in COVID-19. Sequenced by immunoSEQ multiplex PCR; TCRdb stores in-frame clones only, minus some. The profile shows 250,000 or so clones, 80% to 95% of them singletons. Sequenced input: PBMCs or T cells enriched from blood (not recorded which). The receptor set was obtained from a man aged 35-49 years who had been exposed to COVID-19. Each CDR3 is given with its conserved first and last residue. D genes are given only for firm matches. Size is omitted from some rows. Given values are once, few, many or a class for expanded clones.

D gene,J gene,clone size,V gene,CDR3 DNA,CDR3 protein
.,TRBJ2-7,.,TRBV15,TGTGCCACCAGCAGAGATATGGGCAGCCGGGAGCAGTACTTC,CATSRDMGSREQYF
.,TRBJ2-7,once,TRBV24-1,TGTGCCACCGAACAGGGTTACGAGCAGTACTTC,CATEQGYEQYF
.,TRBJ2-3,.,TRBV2,TGTGCCAGCAGTGATCTCGGGAGCACAGATACGCAGTATTTT,CASSDLGSTDTQYF
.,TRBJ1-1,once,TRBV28,TGTGCCAGCGAGACAGTATTGGACACTGAAGCTTTCTTT,CASETVLDTEAFF
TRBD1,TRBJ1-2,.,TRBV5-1,TGCGCCAGCAGCGCACCGGGACAGGGGGCGCGTGGCTACACCTTC,CASSAPGQGARGYTF
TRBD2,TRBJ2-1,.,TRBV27,TGTGCCAGCAGTTTATCTGTGGGAGGGTGGAACAATGAGCAGTTCTTC,CASSLSVGGWNNEQFF
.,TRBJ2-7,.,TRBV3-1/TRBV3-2,TGTGCCAGCAGCCAAACGGGACAATCCTACGAGCAGTACTTC,CASSQTGQSYEQYF
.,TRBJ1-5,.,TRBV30,TGTGCCTGGAATGGAGCGGGGGGTCAGCCCCAGCATTTT,CAWNGAGGQPQHF
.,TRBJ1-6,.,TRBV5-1,TGCGCCAGCAGCTTGGAGACTAGCTCCTATAATTCACCCCTCCACTTT,CASSLETSSYNSPLHF
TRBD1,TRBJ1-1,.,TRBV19,TGTGCCAGTAGTAGCCAGCAGACAGGGAGCACTGAAGCTTTCTTT,CASSSQQTGSTEAFF
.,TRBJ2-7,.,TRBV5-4,TGTGCCAGCAGCTTAGCAGGTTCCTACGAGCAGTACTTC,CASSLAGSYEQYF
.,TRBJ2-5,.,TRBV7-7,TGTGCTAGCAGCTTAGTAGGGCGGGCCCAAGAGACCCAGTACTTC,CASSLVGRAQETQYF
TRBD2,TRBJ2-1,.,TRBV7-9,TGTGCCAGCAGCTTAGTTGTAGCGGGATTGGATGAGCAGTTCTTC,CASSLVVAGLDEQFF